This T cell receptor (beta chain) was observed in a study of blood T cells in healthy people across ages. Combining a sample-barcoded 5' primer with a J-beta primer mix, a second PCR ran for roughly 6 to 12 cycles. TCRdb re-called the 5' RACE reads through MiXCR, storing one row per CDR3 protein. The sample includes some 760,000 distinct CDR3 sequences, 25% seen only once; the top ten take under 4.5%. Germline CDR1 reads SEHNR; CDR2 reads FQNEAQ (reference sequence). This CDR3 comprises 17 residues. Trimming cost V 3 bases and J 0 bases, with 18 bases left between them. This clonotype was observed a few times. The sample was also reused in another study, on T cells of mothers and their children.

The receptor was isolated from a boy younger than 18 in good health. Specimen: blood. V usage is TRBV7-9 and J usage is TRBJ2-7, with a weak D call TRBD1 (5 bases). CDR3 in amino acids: CASSLARGRVASYEQYF. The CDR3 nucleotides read TGTGCCAGCAGCTTGGCAAGGGGCCGAGTAGCCTCCTACGAGCAGTACTTC. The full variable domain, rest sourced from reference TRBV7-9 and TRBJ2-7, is DTGVSQNPRHKITKRGQNVTFRCDPISEHNRLYWYRQTLGQGPEFLTYFQNEAQLEKSRLLSDRFSAERPKGSFSTLEIQRTEQGDSAMYLCASSLARGRVASYEQYFGPGTRLTVT.